The sample holds many counts of the clone carrying this T cell receptor (beta chain). Its specificity is not known. This entry is derived from a study of neurological immune-mediated disorders. General study results and limits: No expanded-clone CDR3 amino acid sequence recurred across subjects, suggesting private TCR-beta repertoires. The most TCR clonal expansion was seen in HTLV-1-associated myelopathy, and the least was seen in multiple sclerosis, which fell below healthy controls.

TCRdb fed the 5' RACE reads into MiXCR, producing one record per CDR3 protein. Of fewer than 25,000 distinct CDR3 sequences detected, 13% appear once; the ten largest clones hold about 5.5%. Time point defined: technical triplicate 1. Each sorted-subset library came from 1 million CD4+ or CD8+ T cells. Sequencing input: CD4+ T cells from blood. This sequence originates from a female donor with HTLV-1-associated myelopathy (HAM/TSP).

The CDR3 sequence: CSARGSWGELFF. The CDR3 nucleotides are TGCAGTGCTAGAGGAAGTTGGGGGGAGCTGTTTTTT. The chain combines TRBV20-1 with TRBJ2-2; D ambiguous. Deletions cut 1 base from V and 8 bases from J, with 8 bases between. The CDR3 covers 12 residues. The germline V gene has CDR1 DFQATT and CDR2 SNEGSKA (reference sequence).